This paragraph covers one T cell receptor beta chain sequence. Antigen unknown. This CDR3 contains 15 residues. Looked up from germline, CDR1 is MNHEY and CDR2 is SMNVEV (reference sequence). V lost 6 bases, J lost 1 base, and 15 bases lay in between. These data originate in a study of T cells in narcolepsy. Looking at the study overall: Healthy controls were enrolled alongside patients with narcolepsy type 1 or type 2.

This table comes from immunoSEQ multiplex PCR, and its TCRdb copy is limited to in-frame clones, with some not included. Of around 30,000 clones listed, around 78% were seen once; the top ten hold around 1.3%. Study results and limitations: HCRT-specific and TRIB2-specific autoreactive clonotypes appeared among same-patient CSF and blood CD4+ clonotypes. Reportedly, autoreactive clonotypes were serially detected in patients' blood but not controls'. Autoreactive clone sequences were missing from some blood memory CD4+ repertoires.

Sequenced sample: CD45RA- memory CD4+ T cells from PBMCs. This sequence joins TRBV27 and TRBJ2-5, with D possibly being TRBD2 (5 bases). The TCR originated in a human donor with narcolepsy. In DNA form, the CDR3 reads TGTGCCAGCAGCCTGGACCGAGGGCGCCAAGAGACCCAGTACTTC. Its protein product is CASSLDRGRQETQYF.